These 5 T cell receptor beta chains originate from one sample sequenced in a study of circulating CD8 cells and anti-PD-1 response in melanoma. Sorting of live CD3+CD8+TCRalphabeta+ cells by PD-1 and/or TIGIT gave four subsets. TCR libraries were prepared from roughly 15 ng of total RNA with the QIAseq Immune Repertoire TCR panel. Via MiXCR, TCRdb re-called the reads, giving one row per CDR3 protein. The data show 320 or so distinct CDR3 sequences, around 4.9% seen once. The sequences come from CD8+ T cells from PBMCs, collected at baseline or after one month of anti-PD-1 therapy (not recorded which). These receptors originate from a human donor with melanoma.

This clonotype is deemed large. This CDR3 reads CSARVGQNYNSPLHF. CDR3 in DNA: TGCAGTGCTAGAGTGGGGCAGAACTATAATTCACCCCTCCACTTT. The gene calls are TRBV20-1 and TRBJ1-6; D may be TRBD1 (5 bases). There are 15 residues in the CDR3. CDR1 DFQATT and CDR2 SNEGSKA come from the germline V gene (reference sequence). Trimming took off 1 base at V and 3 bases at J, with 10 bases between the two ends.

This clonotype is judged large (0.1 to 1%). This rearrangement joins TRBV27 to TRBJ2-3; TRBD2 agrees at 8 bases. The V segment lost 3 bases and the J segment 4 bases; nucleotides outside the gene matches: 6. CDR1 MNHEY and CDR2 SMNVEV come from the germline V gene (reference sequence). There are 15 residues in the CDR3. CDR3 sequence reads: CASSFGRGGSDTQYF. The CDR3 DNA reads TGTGCCAGCAGTTTTGGTCGGGGGGGCTCAGATACGCAGTATTTT.

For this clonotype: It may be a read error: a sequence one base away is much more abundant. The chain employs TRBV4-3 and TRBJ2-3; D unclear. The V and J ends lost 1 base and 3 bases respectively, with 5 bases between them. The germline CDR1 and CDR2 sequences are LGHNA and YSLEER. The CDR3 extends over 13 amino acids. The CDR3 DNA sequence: TGCGCCAGCAGCCAAGGGAGAACAGATACGCAGTATTTT. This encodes CASSQGRTDTQYF.

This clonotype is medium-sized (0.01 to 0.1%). The CDR3 loop is CASSLQGGYTF. Here the CDR3 DNA reads TGTGCCAGCAGTTTACAGGGTGGCTACACCTTC. The V and J genes are TRBV27 and TRBJ1-2; D is perhaps TRBD1 (5 bases). Germline-derived CDR1 and CDR2 are MNHEY and SMNVEV (reference sequence). The CDR3 is 11 residues long. Trimming shortened V by 2 bases and J by 7 bases, and 5 bases separated the two germline ends.

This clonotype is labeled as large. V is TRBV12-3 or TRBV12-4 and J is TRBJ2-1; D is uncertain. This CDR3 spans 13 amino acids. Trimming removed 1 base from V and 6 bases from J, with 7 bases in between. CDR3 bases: TGTGCCAGCAGTTTAGAGGTAGCCAATGAGCAGTTCTTC. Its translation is CASSLEVANEQFF.